This is a list of T cell receptor beta chains from one sample in a study of control samples from healthy donors and cancer patients. The repertoire was sequenced with immunoSEQ multiplex PCR; TCRdb's copy has only in-frame clones and lacks some. The table shows about 130,000 clones, with more than 80% occurring only once. Sample: blood. The origin of the receptors is a man between 40 and 49 years old in good health. Both conserved end residues are part of each CDR3. D genes are given only for firm matches. Clone size, where shown, is once, few, many, or a class for clones that have expanded.

J | V | D | size | DNA | CDR3
TRBJ1-1 | TRBV9 | NA | NA | TGTGCCAGCAGCGGCGACAGCCAGAACACTGAAGCTTTCTTT | CASSGDSQNTEAFF
TRBJ1-2 | TRBV5-1 | NA | NA | TGCGCCAGCACCGTACATGGGATAGGGGCGGGCTATGGCTACACCTTC | CASTVHGIGAGYGYTF
TRBJ2-5 | TRBV2 | TRBD2 | once | TGTGCCAGCGCTAGCGGGGGCCTGGAGACCCAGTACTTC | CASASGGLETQYF
TRBJ2-3 | TRBV15 | TRBD2 | NA | TGTGCCACCAGCTCTACGGGGGGGTCTAGTCGAACACCAGATACGCAGTATTTT | CATSSTGGSSRTPDTQYF
TRBJ2-5 | TRBV5-1 | NA | NA | TGCGCCAGCAGGGATGGACGGATCCAAGAGACCCAGTACTTC | CASRDGRIQETQYF
TRBJ2-2 | TRBV5-1 | TRBD1 | NA | TGCGCCAGCAGCTTGTCCGCAGGGGGCACCGGGGAGCTGTTTTTT | CASSLSAGGTGELFF
TRBJ2-7 | TRBV27 | NA | NA | TGTGCCAGCAGTTTGCAGGGGACATACTCCTACGAGCAGTACTTC | CASSLQGTYSYEQYF
TRBJ2-7 | TRBV28 | NA | NA | TGTGCCAGCTGCTGGGGGGCAGGGACCTACGAGCAGTACTTC | CASCWGAGTYEQYF
TRBJ1-3 | TRBV19 | NA | NA | TGTGCCAGTAGTACGACAGCCGGAAACACCATATATTTT | CASSTTAGNTIYF
TRBJ1-2 | TRBV19 | NA | NA | TGTGCCAGTAGGTCGTCTGTCGGTGGCTACACCTTC | CASRSSVGGYTF
TRBJ1-6 | TRBV5-5 | TRBD1 | few | TGTGCCAGCAGCTACAGGGGCGGGGACAGGGGTAATTCACCCCTCCACTTT | CASSYRGGDRGNSPLHF
TRBJ2-3 | TRBV7-8 | TRBD2 | NA | TGTGCCAGCGTCAAGTCGGGACTAGTGCAAGATACGCAGTATTTT | CASVKSGLVQDTQYF
TRBJ2-2 | TRBV5-4 | NA | NA | TGTGCCAGCAGCTCCGGGGCCCACGGCGGGGAGCTGTTTTTT | CASSSGAHGGELFF
TRBJ2-7 | TRBV5-6 | NA | NA | TGTGCCAGCAGCTTGGTTCCGGGTGCGATCCCCTACGAGCAGTACTTC | CASSLVPGAIPYEQYF
TRBJ1-1 | TRBV7-8 | NA | once | TGTGCCAGCAGTCGATACTCGGCTGAAGCTTTCTTT | CASSRYSAEAFF
TRBJ2-2 | TRBV9 | NA | NA | TGTGCCAGCAGCCAACCAAGGAGGACAACGAACACCGGGGAGCTGTTTTTT | CASSQPRRTTNTGELFF
TRBJ1-3 | TRBV19 | NA | NA | TGTGCCAGTAGTATAAGTCCTGAGAACACCATATATTTT | CASSISPENTIYF
TRBJ1-6 | TRBV7-6 | NA | once | TGTGCCAGCAGCTTAAGCGACCCCGGGGCCAACTATTCACCCCTCCACTTT | CASSLSDPGANYSPLHF
TRBJ2-3 | TRBV5-1 | NA | few | TGCGCCAGCAGCTTCCACACAGATACGCAGTATTTT | CASSFHTDTQYF
TRBJ2-7 | TRBV9 | NA | NA | TGTGCCAGCAGCGTAGAAGTGTCGGCTGGAGGGTACGAGCAGTACTTC | CASSVEVSAGGYEQYF
TRBJ1-2 | TRBV6-5 | TRBD1 | NA | TGTGCCAGCACCCGGACAGGGGTGAACTATGGCTACACCTTC | CASTRTGVNYGYTF